These T cell receptor beta chains were read from a single sample in a study of blood T cells in healthy people across ages. One entry per CDR3 protein, called by TCRdb with MiXCR from the 5' RACE reads. The sample holds fewer than 2 million distinct CDR3 sequences; about two fifths are singletons and the top ten take 23%. Sample: blood. These receptor sequences come from a human donor in good health. Both conserved end residues are part of each CDR3. D genes are given only for firm matches. Size is omitted from some rows. Given values are once, few, many or a class for expanded clones.

clone size	V gene	J gene	D gene	CDR3 protein	CDR3 DNA
many	TRBV2	TRBJ2-7	TRBD1	CASSATGGYEQYF	TGTGCCAGCAGTGCGACAGGGGGGTACGAGCAGTACTTC
NA	TRBV10-3	TRBJ2-5	TRBD2	CANNGLAVQETQYF	TGTGCCAACAACGGACTAGCGGTACAAGAGACCCAGTACTTC
NA	TRBV3-1	TRBJ2-5	NA	CASSQERLRETQYF	TGTGCCAGCAGCCAAGAACGTTTGAGAGAGACCCAGTACTTC
NA	TRBV6-5	TRBJ2-1	NA	CASSYPPNEQFF	TGTGCCAGCAGTTACCCACCCAATGAGCAGTTCTTC
NA	TRBV2	TRBJ1-2	NA	CASRRELHGYTF	TGTGCCAGCAGGCGGGAGCTACATGGCTACACCTTC
many	TRBV4-2	TRBJ2-3	NA	CASSQEDRPTDTQYF	TGTGCCAGCAGCCAAGAGGACCGGCCGACAGATACGCAGTATTTT
NA	TRBV30	TRBJ1-1	NA	CARQTVNTEAFF	TGTGCCAGACAGACGGTGAACACTGAAGCTTTCTTT
NA	TRBV5-1	TRBJ2-3	TRBD2	CASSWVGASGYADTQYF	TGCGCCAGCAGCTGGGTAGGGGCTAGCGGGTATGCGGATACGCAGTATTTT
NA	TRBV4-1	TRBJ2-5	NA	CASSQAGFKETQYF	TGCGCCAGCAGCCAAGCAGGTTTTAAAGAGACCCAGTACTTC
NA	TRBV27	TRBJ1-5	TRBD1	CASSFGRGSQPQHF	TGTGCCAGCAGTTTTGGCAGGGGGTCTCAGCCCCAGCATTTT
NA	TRBV3-1	TRBJ1-6	TRBD1	CASSQGDRGSNSPLHF	TGTGCCAGCAGCCAAGGGGACAGGGGGTCAAATTCACCCCTCCACTTT
NA	TRBV5-6	TRBJ2-7	NA	CASSLLALRGTYEQYF	TGTGCCAGCAGCCTCCTTGCTCTACGGGGTACCTACGAGCAGTACTTC
many	TRBV7-8	TRBJ1-1	TRBD1	CASENPRTGPNTEAFF	TGTGCCTCTGAAAACCCCCGGACAGGCCCGAACACTGAAGCTTTCTTT
few	TRBV2	TRBJ2-5	NA	CASRPNSQETQYF	TGTGCCAGCAGGCCCAACTCGCAAGAGACCCAGTACTTC
NA	TRBV7-8	TRBJ1-1	NA	CASSLEIATEAFF	TGTGCCAGCAGCTTAGAAATTGCCACTGAAGCTTTCTTT
NA	TRBV6-5	TRBJ1-2	NA	CASSRTAGRYGHTF	TGTGCCAGCAGCCGTACGGCAGGGAGATATGGCCACACCTTC
NA	TRBV9	TRBJ1-2	NA	CASSVGTIPYGYTF	TGTGCCAGCAGCGTAGGGACAATACCCTATGGCTACACCTTC
NA	TRBV5-1	TRBJ2-2	TRBD1	CASATTGQNGELFF	TGCGCCAGCGCAACCACGGGACAGAACGGGGAGCTGTTTTTT
few	TRBV27	TRBJ2-7	NA	CASSLKYRAGRSGEQYF	TGTGCCAGCAGTTTAAAGTATAGGGCAGGGAGGTCGGGCGAGCAGTACTTC
NA	TRBV25-1	TRBJ2-5	NA	CASSVQDSKTQYF	TGTGCCAGCAGTGTACAGGATTCGAAGACCCAGTACTTC
few	TRBV6-1	TRBJ2-3	NA	CASSGLPGAKANTDTQYF	TGTGCCAGCAGTGGTCTTCCGGGGGCCAAAGCGAACACAGATACGCAGTATTTT
few	TRBV29-1	TRBJ2-1	NA	CSFWKGQWAGEQFF	TGCAGCTTCTGGAAAGGACAATGGGCCGGCGAGCAGTTCTTC
NA	TRBV24-1	TRBJ2-1	NA	CATSDLNPSSYNEQFF	TGTGCCACCAGTGATTTGAACCCGAGCTCCTACAATGAGCAGTTCTTC
NA	TRBV5-1	TRBJ1-1	NA	CASSSTGGRGGNTEAFF	TGCGCCAGCAGTTCTACGGGGGGGCGCGGAGGGAACACTGAAGCTTTCTTT
NA	TRBV6-2/TRBV6-3	TRBJ1-1	NA	CVSNSFGGATEAFF	TGTGTCAGCAACTCTTTCGGCGGGGCCACTGAAGCTTTCTTT
NA	TRBV5-6	TRBJ1-5	NA	CASSFGVASSNQPQHF	TGTGCCAGCAGCTTTGGAGTCGCTAGTAGCAATCAGCCCCAGCATTTT
NA	TRBV7-2	TRBJ1-4	NA	CASSLSLGSLGGKLFF	TGTGCCAGCAGCTTATCCTTAGGGAGCTTGGGGGGAAAACTGTTTTTT
NA	TRBV7-9	TRBJ2-3	NA	CAGLSGSTDTQYF	TGTGCCGGACTTAGCGGTAGCACAGATACGCAGTATTTT
NA	TRBV5-1	TRBJ2-3	TRBD2	CASSLDGTSGSGDTQYF	TGCGCCAGCAGCTTGGATGGGACTAGCGGCAGTGGAGATACGCAGTATTTT
NA	TRBV24-1	TRBJ1-2	NA	CATSDSTGSGYGYTF	TGTGCCACCAGTGATTCGACCGGGTCAGGCTATGGCTACACCTTC
once	TRBV30	TRBJ2-3	NA	CAWRAMAGAYADTQYF	TGTGCCTGGAGGGCAATGGCGGGGGCTTACGCAGATACGCAGTATTTT
NA	TRBV4-1	TRBJ1-5	NA	CASSQGAGSNQPQHF	TGCGCCAGCAGCCAAGGAGCCGGTAGCAATCAGCCCCAGCATTTT
once	TRBV20-1	TRBJ1-5	TRBD1	CSAAGDRALQPQHF	TGCAGTGCCGCCGGGGACAGGGCCCTTCAGCCCCAGCATTTT
NA	TRBV4-2	TRBJ2-3	NA	CASSQALESAIDTQYF	TGTGCCAGCAGCCAGGCTTTAGAATCCGCAATAGATACGCAGTATTTT
NA	TRBV3-1	TRBJ1-1	TRBD1	CASSPLAYRGLGEAFF	TGTGCCAGCAGCCCCTTAGCCTACAGGGGTTTAGGTGAAGCTTTCTTT
NA	TRBV28	TRBJ2-7	TRBD1	CASSFTGGLYEQYF	TGTGCCAGCAGTTTTACAGGGGGCCTCTACGAGCAGTACTTC
few	TRBV6-4	TRBJ1-2	NA	CASSDSIMGYGYTF	TGTGCCAGCAGTGACTCTATTATGGGCTATGGCTACACCTTC
NA	TRBV7-9	TRBJ2-2	TRBD1	CASSWRPGTGNTGELFF	TGTGCCAGCAGCTGGCGACCCGGGACAGGGAACACCGGGGAGCTGTTTTTT
many	TRBV20-1	TRBJ2-7	NA	CSAFGQNEQYF	TGCAGTGCCTTCGGACAGAACGAGCAGTACTTC
few	TRBV28	TRBJ2-1	TRBD2	CASAPRTPGGNEQFF	TGTGCCAGCGCCCCCCGGACTCCGGGGGGGAATGAGCAGTTCTTC
NA	TRBV20-1	TRBJ1-1	TRBD1	CSASGGMTEAFF	TGCAGTGCCTCAGGGGGCATGACTGAAGCTTTCTTT
NA	TRBV29-1	TRBJ1-3	NA	CSVGEDTIYF	TGCAGCGTTGGGGAGGACACCATATATTTT
NA	TRBV20-1	TRBJ1-6	NA	CSARVRPGTSYNSPLHF	TGCAGTGCTAGAGTGAGGCCAGGGACGTCCTATAATTCACCCCTCCACTTT
NA	TRBV11-2	TRBJ1-2	NA	CASSLSHGYYGYTF	TGTGCCAGCAGCTTATCGCACGGATACTATGGCTACACCTTC
few	TRBV5-6	TRBJ2-1	NA	CASSLVFAQGIWNDEQFF	TGTGCCAGCAGCTTGGTTTTTGCGCAGGGTATCTGGAACGATGAGCAGTTCTTC
NA	TRBV11-3	TRBJ2-7	NA	CASSLEVWGRTPIEQYF	TGTGCCAGCAGCTTAGAAGTCTGGGGCAGGACACCCATCGAGCAGTACTTC
few	TRBV20-1	TRBJ1-2	NA	CSATGPAWGYTF	TGCAGTGCTACGGGTCCCGCGTGGGGCTACACCTTC
few	TRBV6-6	TRBJ1-4	NA	CASSYSSVNEKLFF	TGTGCCAGCAGTTACTCTAGCGTTAATGAAAAACTGTTTTTT
NA	TRBV20-1	TRBJ1-1	NA	CSASRDLNTEAFF	TGCAGTGCTAGCCGCGACCTGAACACTGAAGCTTTCTTT
NA	TRBV7-2	TRBJ2-3	TRBD1	CASSITGGPDTQYF	TGTGCCAGCAGCATAACAGGGGGCCCAGATACGCAGTATTTT
NA	TRBV3-1	TRBJ2-1	NA	CASSQDSEVAQFF	TGTGCCAGCAGCCAAGATTCAGAGGTCGCGCAGTTCTTC